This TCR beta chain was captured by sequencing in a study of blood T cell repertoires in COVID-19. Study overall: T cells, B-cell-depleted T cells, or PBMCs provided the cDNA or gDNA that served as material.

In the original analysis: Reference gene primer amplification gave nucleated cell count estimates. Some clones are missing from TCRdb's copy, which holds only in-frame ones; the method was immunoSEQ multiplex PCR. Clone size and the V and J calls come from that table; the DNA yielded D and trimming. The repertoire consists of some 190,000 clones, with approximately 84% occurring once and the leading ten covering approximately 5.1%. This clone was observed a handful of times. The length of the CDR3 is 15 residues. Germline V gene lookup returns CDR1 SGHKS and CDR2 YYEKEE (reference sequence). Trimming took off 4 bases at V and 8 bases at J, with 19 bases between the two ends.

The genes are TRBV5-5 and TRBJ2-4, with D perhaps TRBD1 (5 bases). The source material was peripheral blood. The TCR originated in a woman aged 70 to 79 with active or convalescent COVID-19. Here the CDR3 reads CASSPRQTKVDIQYF. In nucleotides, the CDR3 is TGTGCCAGCAGCCCGCGACAGACAAAAGTAGACATTCAGTACTTC.